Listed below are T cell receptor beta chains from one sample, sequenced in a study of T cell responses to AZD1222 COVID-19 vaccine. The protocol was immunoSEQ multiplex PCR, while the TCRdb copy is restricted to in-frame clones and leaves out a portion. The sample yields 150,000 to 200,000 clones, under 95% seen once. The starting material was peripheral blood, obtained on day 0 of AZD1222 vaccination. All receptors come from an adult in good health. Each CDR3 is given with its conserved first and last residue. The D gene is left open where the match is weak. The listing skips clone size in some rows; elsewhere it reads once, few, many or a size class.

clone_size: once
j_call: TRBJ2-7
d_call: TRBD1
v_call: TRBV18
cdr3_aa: CASSPGQAPNEQYF
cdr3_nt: TGTGCCAGCTCACCGGGACAGGCGCCAAACGAGCAGTACTTC

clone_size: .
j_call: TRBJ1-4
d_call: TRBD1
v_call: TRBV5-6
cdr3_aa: CASSLGGQGNEKLFF
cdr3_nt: TGTGCCAGCAGCTTGGGGGGACAGGGCAACGAAAAACTGTTTTTT

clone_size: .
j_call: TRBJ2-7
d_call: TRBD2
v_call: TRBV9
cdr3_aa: CASSVGLAGGLGEQYF
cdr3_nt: TGTGCCAGCAGCGTAGGCCTAGCGGGGGGCCTGGGGGAGCAGTACTTC

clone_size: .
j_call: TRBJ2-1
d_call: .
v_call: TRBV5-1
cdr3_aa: CASSLRTTDNEQFF
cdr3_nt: TGCGCCAGCAGCTTGAGGACTACCGACAATGAGCAGTTCTTC

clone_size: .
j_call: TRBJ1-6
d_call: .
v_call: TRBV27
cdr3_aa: CASSLVEFPNSPLHF
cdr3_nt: TGTGCCAGCAGTTTGGTAGAGTTCCCCAATTCACCCCTCCACTTT

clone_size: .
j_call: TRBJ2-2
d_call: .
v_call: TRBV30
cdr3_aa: CAWSPAGELFF
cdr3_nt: TGTGCCTGGAGTCCAGCCGGGGAGCTGTTTTTT

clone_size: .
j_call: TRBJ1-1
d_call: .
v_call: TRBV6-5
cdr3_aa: CASTRQFTEAFF
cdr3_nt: TGTGCCAGCACGAGGCAGTTCACTGAAGCTTTCTTT

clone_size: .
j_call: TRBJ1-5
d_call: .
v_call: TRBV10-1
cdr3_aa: CAGPGNRDYSNQPQHF
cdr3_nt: TGCGCCGGGCCGGGGAACAGGGACTATAGCAATCAGCCCCAGCATTTT

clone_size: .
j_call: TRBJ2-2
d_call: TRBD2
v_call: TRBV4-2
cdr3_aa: CASSQDLAGETGELFF
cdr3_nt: TGTGCCAGCAGCCAAGATTTAGCGGGAGAAACCGGGGAGCTGTTTTTT

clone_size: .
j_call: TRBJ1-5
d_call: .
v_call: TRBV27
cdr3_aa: CASSPRPVKGDQPQHF
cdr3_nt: TGTGCCAGCAGTCCCCGGCCAGTAAAGGGCGATCAGCCCCAGCATTTT

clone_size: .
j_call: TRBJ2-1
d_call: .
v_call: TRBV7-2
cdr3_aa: CASSLSSYRDDLRNEQFF
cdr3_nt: TGTGCCAGCAGCTTATCGAGTTACCGGGACGACTTGCGGAATGAGCAGTTCTTC

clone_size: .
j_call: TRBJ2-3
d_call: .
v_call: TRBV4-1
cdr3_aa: CASSPAEGDTDTQYF
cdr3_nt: TGCGCCAGCAGCCCTGCTGAGGGGGACACAGATACGCAGTATTTT

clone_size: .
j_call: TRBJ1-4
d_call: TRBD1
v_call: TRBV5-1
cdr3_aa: CASSLPGQGYEKLFF
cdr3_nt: TGCGCCAGCAGCTTACCGGGACAGGGCTACGAAAAACTGTTTTTT

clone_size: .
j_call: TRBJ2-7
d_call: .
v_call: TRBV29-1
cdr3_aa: CSVEKGPNEQYF
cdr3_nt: TGCAGCGTTGAGAAAGGGCCCAACGAGCAGTACTTC

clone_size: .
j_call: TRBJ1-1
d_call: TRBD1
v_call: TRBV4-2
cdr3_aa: CASSQTTGVGNTEAFF
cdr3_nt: TGTGCCAGCAGCCAAACAACAGGGGTCGGAAACACTGAAGCTTTCTTT

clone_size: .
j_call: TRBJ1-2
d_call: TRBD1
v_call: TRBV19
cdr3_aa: CASSTSRDRGRGGYTF
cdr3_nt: TGTGCCAGTAGTACAAGCCGGGACAGGGGGAGAGGTGGCTACACCTTC

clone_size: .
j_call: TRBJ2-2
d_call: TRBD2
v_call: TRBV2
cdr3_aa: CATDTSGSITGELFF
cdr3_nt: TGTGCCACCGATACTAGCGGGAGTATTACCGGGGAGCTGTTTTTT

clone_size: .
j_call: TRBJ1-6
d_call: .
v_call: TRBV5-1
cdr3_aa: CASSSTDRVNSPLHF
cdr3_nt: TGCGCCAGCAGTTCTACAGACAGAGTTAATTCACCCCTCCACTTT

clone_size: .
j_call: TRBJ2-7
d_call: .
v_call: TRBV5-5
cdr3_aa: CASSSRDFSYEQYF
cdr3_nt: TGTGCCAGCAGCTCCCGGGACTTTTCCTACGAGCAGTACTTC

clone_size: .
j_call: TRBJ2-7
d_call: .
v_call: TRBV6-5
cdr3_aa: CASSPPRLGVSEQYF
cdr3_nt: TGTGCCAGCAGTCCCCCGAGACTAGGGGTAAGCGAGCAGTACTTC

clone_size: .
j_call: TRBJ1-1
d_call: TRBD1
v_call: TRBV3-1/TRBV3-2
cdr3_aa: CASSNGTGGEGEAFF
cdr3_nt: TGTGCCAGCAGTAACGGGACAGGGGGCGAGGGTGAAGCTTTCTTT

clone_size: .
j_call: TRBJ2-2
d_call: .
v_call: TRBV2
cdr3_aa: CASSRADGTGELFF
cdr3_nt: TGTGCCAGCAGCAGGGCGGATGGGACCGGGGAGCTGTTTTTT

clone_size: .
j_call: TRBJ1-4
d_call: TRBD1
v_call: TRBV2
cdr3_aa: CASNRDRLTNEKLFF
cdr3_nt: TGTGCCAGTAACCGGGACAGACTGACTAATGAAAAACTGTTTTTT